The source of this T cell receptor (beta chain) is a study of T cell responses to AZD1222 COVID-19 vaccine. Study at large: The analysis combined second doses at about 4 or about 12 weeks. Findings of the study overall: Donors were mostly white British, more females; clonal diversity possibly underestimated. Regions 160-218 and 743-854 dominated among vaccine-associated CD4 TCRs spanning spike.

To note about this clone: Its antigen is undetermined.

Data came from immunoSEQ multiplex PCR; TCRdb stores just in-frame clones and leaves some out. The profile shows 130,000 to 150,000 clones, more than 75% of them singletons. Germline assignment: CDR1 MDHEN and CDR2 SYDVKM. The V gene end was trimmed by 3 bases and the J gene end by 3 bases; junction bases not matched to a gene: 9. CDR3 length: 16 residues. The chain uses TRBV28 and TRBJ2-3; 7 bases map to TRBD1. The TCR was taken from an adult in good health. This specimen consisted of peripheral blood, obtained on day 0 of AZD1222 vaccination. CDR3 in amino acids: CASSLVEGGGTDTQYF. CDR3 in DNA: TGTGCCAGCAGTTTGGTCGAAGGGGGCGGGACAGATACGCAGTATTTT.